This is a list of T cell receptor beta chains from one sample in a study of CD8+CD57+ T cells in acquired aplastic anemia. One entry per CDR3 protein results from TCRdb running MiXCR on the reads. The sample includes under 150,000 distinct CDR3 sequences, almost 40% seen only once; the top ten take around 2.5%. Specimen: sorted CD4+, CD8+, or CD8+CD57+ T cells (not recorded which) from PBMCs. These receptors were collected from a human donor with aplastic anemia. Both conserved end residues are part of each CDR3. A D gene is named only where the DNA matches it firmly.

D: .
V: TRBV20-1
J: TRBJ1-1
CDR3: CSATTSGTEAFF

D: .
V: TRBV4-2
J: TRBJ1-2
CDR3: CASSQDTHPGRGYGYTF

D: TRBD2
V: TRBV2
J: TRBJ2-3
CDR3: CASSVFSGGADTQYF

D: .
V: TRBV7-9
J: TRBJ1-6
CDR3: CASTPLSGYNSPLHF

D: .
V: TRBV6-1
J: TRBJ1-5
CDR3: CASSPLNQPQHF

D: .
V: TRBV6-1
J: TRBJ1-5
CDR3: CASSERQIRLNQPQHF

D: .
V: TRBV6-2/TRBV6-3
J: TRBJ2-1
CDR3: CASSYEQNPHFNNEQFF

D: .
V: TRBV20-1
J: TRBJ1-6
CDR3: CSARDSGRSGSYNSPLHF

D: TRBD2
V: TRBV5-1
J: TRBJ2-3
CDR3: CASSSGGQLSTDTQYF

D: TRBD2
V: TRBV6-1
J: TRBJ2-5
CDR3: CASSLSGGGQTQYF

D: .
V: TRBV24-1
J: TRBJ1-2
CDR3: CATSDVGTDYGYTF

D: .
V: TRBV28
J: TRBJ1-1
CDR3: CASSLGGRTEAFF

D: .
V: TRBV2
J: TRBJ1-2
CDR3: CASREGGGYTF

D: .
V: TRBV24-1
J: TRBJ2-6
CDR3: CATSDLQGPGGANVLTF

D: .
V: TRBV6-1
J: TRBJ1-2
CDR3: CASSRSSGPGGYTF

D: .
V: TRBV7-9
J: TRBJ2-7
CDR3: CASSRPESEQYF

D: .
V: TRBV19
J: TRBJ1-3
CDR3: CASGIGPPGNTIYF

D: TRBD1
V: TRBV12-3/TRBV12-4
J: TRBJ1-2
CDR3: CASSPPGQGKSHYGYTF

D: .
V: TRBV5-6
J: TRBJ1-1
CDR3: CASSKPVRGTEAFF

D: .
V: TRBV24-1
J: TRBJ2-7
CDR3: CATGGTESYEQYF

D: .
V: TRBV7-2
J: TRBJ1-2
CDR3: CASSLEGGYYGYTF

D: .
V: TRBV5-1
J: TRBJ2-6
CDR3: CASSPSDPGANVLTF

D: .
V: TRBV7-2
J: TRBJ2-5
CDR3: CASSTGRQETQYF

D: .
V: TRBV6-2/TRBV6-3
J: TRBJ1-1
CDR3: CASGRKGTAFF

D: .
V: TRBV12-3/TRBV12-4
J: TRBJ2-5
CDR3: CASSLQLETQYF

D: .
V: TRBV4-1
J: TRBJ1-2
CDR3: CASAGDVNYGYTF

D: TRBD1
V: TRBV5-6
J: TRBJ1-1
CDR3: CASSLGRGTDEAFF

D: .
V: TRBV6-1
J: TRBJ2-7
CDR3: CASSEARQLYEQYF

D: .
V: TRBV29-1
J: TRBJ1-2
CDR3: CSVEPREDGYTF

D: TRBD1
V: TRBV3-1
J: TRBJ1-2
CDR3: CASRRGSWTGWAGYTF

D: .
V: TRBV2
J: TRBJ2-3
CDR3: CASSGSWVGDTQYF

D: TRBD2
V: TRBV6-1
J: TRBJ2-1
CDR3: CASSKTSGGAWVNEQFF

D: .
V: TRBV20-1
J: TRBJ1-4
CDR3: CSASRDPSTNEKLFF

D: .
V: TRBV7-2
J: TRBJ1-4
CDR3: CASSLVGGAGEKLFF

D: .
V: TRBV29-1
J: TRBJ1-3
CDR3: CSVTRVSSSGNTIYF

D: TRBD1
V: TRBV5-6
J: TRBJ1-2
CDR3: CASSGQDRGVIYGYTF